The sample holds a few counts of the clone carrying this T cell receptor beta chain. Only in-frame clones appear in the TCRdb table, and some are missing; sequencing was by immunoSEQ multiplex PCR. This sample yields more than 250,000 clones, of which 70% to 90% are seen a single time; 3.5% to 5.5% belongs to the top ten. This specimen belongs to a study of blood T cell repertoires in COVID-19. Germline V gene sequence: CDR1 SGHTA, CDR2 FQGTGA. There are 15 residues in the CDR3. With V trimmed by 5 bases and J by 3 bases, 8 bases remained unmatched. Material: peripheral blood. The source is a man aged 55 to 70 who had recovered from COVID-19. The V and J genes are TRBV7-3 and TRBJ2-3, with TRBD2 matching 7 bases. The CDR3 DNA reads TGTGCCAGCAGCAAACAGTGGGGAGGGACAGATACGCAGTATTTT. Translating gives CASSKQWGGTDTQYF.